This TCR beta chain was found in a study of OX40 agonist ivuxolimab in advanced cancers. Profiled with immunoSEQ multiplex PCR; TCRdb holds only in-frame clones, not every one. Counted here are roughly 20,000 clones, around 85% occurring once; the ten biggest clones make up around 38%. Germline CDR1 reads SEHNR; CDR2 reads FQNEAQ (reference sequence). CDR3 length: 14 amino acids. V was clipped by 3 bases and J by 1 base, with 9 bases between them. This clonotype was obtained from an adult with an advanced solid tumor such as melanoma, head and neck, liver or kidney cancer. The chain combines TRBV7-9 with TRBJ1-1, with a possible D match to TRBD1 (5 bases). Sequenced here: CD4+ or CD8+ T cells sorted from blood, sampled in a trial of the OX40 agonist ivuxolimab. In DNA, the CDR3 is TGTGCCAGCAGCTTTGGGACGGAGAACACTGAAGCTTTCTTT. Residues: CASSFGTENTEAFF. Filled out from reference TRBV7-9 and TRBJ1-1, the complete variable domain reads DTGVSQNPRHKITKRGQNVTFRCDPISEHNRLYWYRQTLGQGPEFLTYFQNEAQLEKSRLLSDRFSAERPKGSFSTLEIQRTEQGDSAMYLCASSFGTENTEAFFGQGTRLTVV.